The clone carrying this T cell receptor (beta chain) has a count of ten or more. The target antigen is unknown. Genomic DNA constituted the template upon which TCR beta VDJ and CDR3 profiling was performed. In TCRdb, the reads were re-called with MiXCR into one record per CDR3 protein. The sample consists of approximately 300,000 distinct CDR3 sequences, 45% to 65% of them appearing once. This sample was included in a study of CD8+CD57+ T cells in acquired aplastic anemia. Study outcomes and limitations: Controls did not differ significantly from patients in CD8+ Simpson's diversity.

Whoever was chosen for sequencing had shown CD8+CD57+ cell expansion by flow cytometry. A severe acquired aplastic anemia diagnosis applied to all patients. Receipt of therapy had not occurred in any patient by the time of blood sampling. Germline CDR1 and CDR2: SGHDT and YYEEEE. V shed 0 bases and J shed 2 bases, with 9 bases lying between them. The CDR3 length is 14 residues. The sequence was obtained from a human donor with aplastic anemia. Sequencing was performed on sorted CD4+, CD8+, or CD8+CD57+ T cells (not recorded which) from PBMCs. This sequence joins TRBV5-6 and TRBJ2-7; D perhaps matches TRBD1 (5 bases). The CDR3 reads CASSLAGWTYEQYF. CDR3 in DNA: TGTGCCAGCAGCTTGGCAGGGTGGACCTACGAGCAGTACTTC.